This is a list of T cell receptor beta chains from one sample in a study of blood T cell repertoires in COVID-19. TCRdb's copy holds only in-frame clones and misses some; the assay was immunoSEQ multiplex PCR. Of 400,000 to 450,000 clones listed, approximately 90% were seen once; the top ten hold around 1.1%. The specimen sequenced was PBMCs or T cells enriched from blood (not recorded which). These TCRs come from a young man who had recovered from COVID-19. Each CDR3 is given with its conserved first and last residue. The D gene is left open where the match is weak. A clone size is listed for some rows: how often the clone was seen (once, few, many), or a class if it is expanded.

>TRBV29-1|-|-|TRBJ1-2
TGCAGCGGCCAGGGATCCTATGGCTACACCTTC
CSGQGSYGYTF
>TRBV28|-|many|TRBJ1-5
TGTGCCAGCAGTTTATCATCCAGGCTCAGCAATCAGCCCCAGCATTTT
CASSLSSRLSNQPQHF
>TRBV7-2|-|-|TRBJ1-5
TGTGCCAGCAGCTTCAGGACGGGGGATCAGCCCCAGCATTTT
CASSFRTGDQPQHF
>TRBV28|-|-|TRBJ1-1
TGTGCCAGCAGTTTAGGGGGGGCCCACACTGAAGCTTTCTTT
CASSLGGAHTEAFF
>TRBV28|-|-|TRBJ2-5
TGTGCCAGCAAGAAGGGAGATCAAGAGACCCAGTACTTC
CASKKGDQETQYF
>TRBV12-3/TRBV12-4|-|-|TRBJ1-5
TGTGCCAGCAGTACAGACAGGAGGACGCCCCAGCATTTT
CASSTDRRTPQHF
>TRBV3-1/TRBV3-2|TRBD1|-|TRBJ2-3
TGTGCCAGCAGCCTACAGGGGTCCCGCACAGATACGCAGTATTTT
CASSLQGSRTDTQYF
>TRBV7-2|TRBD1|once|TRBJ1-1
TGTGCCAGCAGCCCCAGGACAGGGGGCACTGAAGCTTTCTTT
CASSPRTGGTEAFF
>TRBV11-2|-|-|TRBJ1-5
TGTGCCAGCAGCTCGGAACCGGGACTTCAGCATTTT
CASSSEPGLQHF
>TRBV5-1|TRBD2|-|TRBJ2-2
TGCGCCAGCAGCCCCTTAGGTCCAGCGGGAAAAATCACCGGGGAGCTGTTTTTT
CASSPLGPAGKITGELFF
>TRBV5-4|TRBD1|-|TRBJ1-2
TGTGCCAGCAGCTTGGGGGGGACAGGGCCTAACTATGGCTACACCTTC
CASSLGGTGPNYGYTF
>TRBV23-1|-|-|TRBJ1-5
TGCGCCAGCATCGCGACAGGATTATGGGACAATCAGCCCCAGCATTTT
CASIATGLWDNQPQHF
>TRBV5-1|-|-|TRBJ2-2
TGCGCCAGCAGCTTGGTTAGTACCGGGGAGCTGTTTTTT
CASSLVSTGELFF
>TRBV9|TRBD2|-|TRBJ2-1
TGTGCCAGCAGCGTGAGCGGGGGGACCTACAATGAGCAGTTCTTC
CASSVSGGTYNEQFF
>TRBV28|TRBD1|-|TRBJ2-2
TGTGCCAGCAGGAGACAGGGGGGGGACGGGGAGCTGTTTTTT
CASRRQGGDGELFF
>TRBV5-1|TRBD1|-|TRBJ2-1
TGCGCCAGCAGCTTAAGACCGGGACAGGGGGCAAATGAGCAGTTCTTC
CASSLRPGQGANEQFF
>TRBV5-1|TRBD2|-|TRBJ2-5
TGCGCCAGCAGCTTGGTGTTAGCGGGAGGGCAAGAGACCCAGTACTTC
CASSLVLAGGQETQYF
>TRBV3-1/TRBV3-2|-|-|TRBJ2-7
TGTGCCAGCAGCCTCTCACAGGGTCAGTACGAGCAGTACTTC
CASSLSQGQYEQYF
>TRBV28|TRBD1|few|TRBJ1-2
TGTGCCAGCAGTTCAGGACAGGGGGGTCTTAATGGCTACACCTTC
CASSSGQGGLNGYTF
>TRBV28|TRBD1|-|TRBJ1-5
TGTGCCAGCAGTTTGCCACAGGGGAATCAGCCCCAGCATTTT
CASSLPQGNQPQHF
>TRBV4-1|-|-|TRBJ2-3
TGCGCCAGCAGCCGAAGCGGGTCTGTACCAGATACGCAGTATTTT
CASSRSGSVPDTQYF
>TRBV11-3|TRBD2|-|TRBJ2-5
TGTGCCAGCAGCACCGGGACTAGCGGACCACAAGAGACCCAGTACTTC
CASSTGTSGPQETQYF
>TRBV7-8|-|-|TRBJ1-1
TGTGCCAGCAGCTTAGGGTCAGGGGTCATGAACACTGAAGCTTTCTTT
CASSLGSGVMNTEAFF
>TRBV27|-|-|TRBJ2-6
TGTGCCAGCAGTCCTTATCTTGAGGGTGTAGCCTCTGGGGCCAACGTCCTGACTTTC
CASSPYLEGVASGANVLTF
>TRBV27|TRBD1|-|TRBJ1-6
TGTGCCAGCAGTCCTTTAACACCCCAGGGGGCCGAGAGTTCACCCCTCCACTTT
CASSPLTPQGAESSPLHF
>TRBV7-2|-|-|TRBJ1-3
TGTGCCAGCAGCTCGACAGGTTCTGGAAACACCATATATTTT
CASSSTGSGNTIYF
>TRBV19|TRBD1|-|TRBJ1-2
TGTGCCAGTAGTATTACCGGGACAGGGTCCTATGGCTACACCTTC
CASSITGTGSYGYTF
>TRBV18|-|-|TRBJ2-1
TGTGCCAGCTCACCGACACAAACTAGTGGTGGTGAGCAGTTCTTC
CASSPTQTSGGEQFF
>TRBV18|-|-|TRBJ1-4
TGTGCCAGCTCACCACCGTACTCCCGTGAAAAACTGTTTTTT
CASSPPYSREKLFF
>TRBV10-1|TRBD2|-|TRBJ2-3
TGCGCCAGCAGTGTGAAGCGGGAGTTGTGGAATACGCAGTATTTT
CASSVKRELWNTQYF
>TRBV28|TRBD1|once|TRBJ2-5
TGTGCCAGCAGTCCGACCGGGACAGGGATTCCAGAGACCCAGTACTTC
CASSPTGTGIPETQYF
>TRBV7-6|-|-|TRBJ1-2
TGTGCCAGCAGCCCGGGACACACCTATGGCTACACCTTC
CASSPGHTYGYTF
>TRBV9|TRBD2|-|TRBJ2-1
TGTGCCAGCAGCGTAGCGGGACTAGCTCTGCATGAGCAGTTCTTC
CASSVAGLALHEQFF
>TRBV4-1|TRBD2|-|TRBJ2-7
TGCGCCAGCAGCCAAGATTTTATCGTCGGACTAGCGGGCATCCCCTACGAGCAGTACTTC
CASSQDFIVGLAGIPYEQYF
>TRBV5-1|TRBD2|-|TRBJ2-5
TGCGCCAGCAGCTTCACTAGCGGCCAAGAGACCCAGTACTTC
CASSFTSGQETQYF
>TRBV18|TRBD1|-|TRBJ1-6
TGTGCCAGCTCTCGAGGGACAGGGACTAATTCACCCCTCCACTTT
CASSRGTGTNSPLHF
>TRBV9|-|-|TRBJ2-3
TGTGCCAGCAGCGCAACAAGACTCACAGATACGCAGTATTTT
CASSATRLTDTQYF
>TRBV28|-|-|TRBJ2-1
TGTGCCAGCAGTTTACCTAGCGTCACGTGGGATGAGCAGTTCTTC
CASSLPSVTWDEQFF
>TRBV4-1|TRBD1|once|TRBJ1-1
TGCGCCAGCAGCCAAGTCGACAGGGACACTGAAGCTTTCTTT
CASSQVDRDTEAFF
>TRBV28|-|-|TRBJ1-3
TGTGCCAGCAGTTCCCTTTGGGGCGACTCTGGAAACACCATATATTTT
CASSSLWGDSGNTIYF
>TRBV11-2|TRBD2|-|TRBJ2-1
TGTGCCAGCAGCCAGGGACTAGCGGTTAATGAGCAGTTCTTC
CASSQGLAVNEQFF
>TRBV6-5|-|-|TRBJ1-1
TGTGCCAGCAGTAATCAGGGAGGGAACACTGAAGCTTTCTTT
CASSNQGGNTEAFF
>TRBV11-2|-|-|TRBJ2-1
TGTGCCAGCAGCTTAGCGGTACAGCAGTTCTTC
CASSLAVQQFF
>TRBV19|TRBD1|once|TRBJ1-2
TGTGCCAGTAGCGGGACAGGGACCTTATATGGCTACACCTTC
CASSGTGTLYGYTF
>TRBV3-1/TRBV3-2|TRBD1|-|TRBJ1-1
TGTGCCAGCAGCCCGGGACAGCGGAACACTGAAGCTTTCTTT
CASSPGQRNTEAFF
>TRBV4-1|-|-|TRBJ2-5
TGCGCCAGCAGGGCCTCTAGGGGGGGCACGGAGACCCAGTACTTC
CASRASRGGTETQYF
>TRBV28|-|-|TRBJ1-2
TGTGCCATCAAAACATCGGGCTATGGCTACACCTTC
CAIKTSGYGYTF